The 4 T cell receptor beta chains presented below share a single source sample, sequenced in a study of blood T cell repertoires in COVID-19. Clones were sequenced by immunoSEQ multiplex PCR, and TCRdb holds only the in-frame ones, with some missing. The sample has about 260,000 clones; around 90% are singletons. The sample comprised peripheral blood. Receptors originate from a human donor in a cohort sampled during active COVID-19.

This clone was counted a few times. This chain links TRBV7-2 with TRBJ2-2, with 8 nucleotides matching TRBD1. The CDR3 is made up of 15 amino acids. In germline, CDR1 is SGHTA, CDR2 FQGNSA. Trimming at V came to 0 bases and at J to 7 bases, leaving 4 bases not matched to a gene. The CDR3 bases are TGTGCCAGCAGCTTAGCCCAGGGGGCAGTCGGGGAGCTGTTTTTT. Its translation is CASSLAQGAVGELFF.

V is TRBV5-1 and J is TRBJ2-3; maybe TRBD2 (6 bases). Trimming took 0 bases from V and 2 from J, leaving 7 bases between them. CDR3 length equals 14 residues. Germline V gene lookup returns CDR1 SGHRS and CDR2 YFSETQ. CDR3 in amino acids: CASSLGLDTDTQYF. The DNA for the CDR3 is TGCGCCAGCAGCTTGGGACTAGACACAGATACGCAGTATTTT.

CDR3 DNA: TGTGCCAGCAGCCGGATCAGGGTTTCCGGGGCCAACGTCCTGACTTTC. This translates into CASSRIRVSGANVLTF. J is TRBJ2-6 and V is TRBV28; TRBD1 might be the D (5 bases). Germline CDR1 and CDR2: MDHEN and SYDVKM. The CDR3 spans 16 residues. Trimming cost V 6 bases and J 4 bases, with 16 bases left between them. The full variable domain, its missing parts supplied by reference TRBV28 and TRBJ2-6, is DVKVTQSSRYLVKRTGEKVFLECVQDMDHENMFWYRQDPGLGLRLIYFSYDVKMKEKGDIPEGYSVSREKKERFSLILESASTNQTSMYLCASSRIRVSGANVLTFGAGSRLTVL.

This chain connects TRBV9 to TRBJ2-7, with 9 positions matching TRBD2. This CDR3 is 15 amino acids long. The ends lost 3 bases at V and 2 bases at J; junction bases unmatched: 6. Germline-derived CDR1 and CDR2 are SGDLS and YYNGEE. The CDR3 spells CASSAGLANAYEQYF. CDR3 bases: TGTGCCAGCAGCGCCGGACTAGCGAATGCCTACGAGCAGTACTTC.